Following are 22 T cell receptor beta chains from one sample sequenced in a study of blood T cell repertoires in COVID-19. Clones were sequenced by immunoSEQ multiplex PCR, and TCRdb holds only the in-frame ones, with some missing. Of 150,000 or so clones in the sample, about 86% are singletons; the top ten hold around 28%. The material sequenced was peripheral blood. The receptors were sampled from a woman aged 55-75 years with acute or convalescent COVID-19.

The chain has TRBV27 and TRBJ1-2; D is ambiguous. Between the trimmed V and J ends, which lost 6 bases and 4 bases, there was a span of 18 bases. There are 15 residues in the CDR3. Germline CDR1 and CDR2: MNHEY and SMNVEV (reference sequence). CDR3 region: CASSALATPGYGYTF. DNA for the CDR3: TGTGCCAGCAGCGCCCTCGCGACCCCAGGCTATGGCTACACCTTC.

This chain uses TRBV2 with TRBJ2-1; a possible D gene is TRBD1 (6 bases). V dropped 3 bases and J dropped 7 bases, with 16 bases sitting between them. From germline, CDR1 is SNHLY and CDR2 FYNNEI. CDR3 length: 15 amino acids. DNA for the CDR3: TGTGCCAGCAGTGATGATCAGGGGTCTGAAAATGAGCAGTTCTTC. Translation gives CASSDDQGSENEQFF.

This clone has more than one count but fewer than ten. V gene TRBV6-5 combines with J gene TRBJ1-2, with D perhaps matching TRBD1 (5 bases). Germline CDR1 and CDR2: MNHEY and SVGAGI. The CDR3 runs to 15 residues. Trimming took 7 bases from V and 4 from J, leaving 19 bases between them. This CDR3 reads CASTRGAGGGYGYTF. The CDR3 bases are TGTGCCAGCACTCGCGGGGCTGGGGGAGGCTATGGCTACACCTTC.

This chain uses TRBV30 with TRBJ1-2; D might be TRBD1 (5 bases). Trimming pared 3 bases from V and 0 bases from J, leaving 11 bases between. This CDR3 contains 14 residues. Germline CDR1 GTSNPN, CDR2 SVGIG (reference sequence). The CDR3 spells CAWRAAGANYGYTF. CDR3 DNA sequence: TGTGCCTGGAGGGCCGCGGGGGCTAACTATGGCTACACCTTC.

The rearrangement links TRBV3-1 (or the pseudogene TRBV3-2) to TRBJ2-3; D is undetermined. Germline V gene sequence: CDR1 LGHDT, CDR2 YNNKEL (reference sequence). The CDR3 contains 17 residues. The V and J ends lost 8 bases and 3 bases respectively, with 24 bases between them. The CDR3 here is CASPWSYLVIETDTQYF. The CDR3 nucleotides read TGTGCCAGCCCCTGGAGCTATTTGGTAATAGAGACAGATACGCAGTATTTT.

The chain's CDR3 is CASSLGGVSGNTIYF. DNA for the CDR3: TGTGCCAGCAGCTTAGGGGGGGTGTCTGGAAACACCATATATTTT. J is TRBJ1-3 and V is TRBV7-2; possible D gene TRBD1, 5 bases. The V gene lost 1 base and the J gene lost 1 base, with 8 bases spanning the gap. CDR1 and CDR2 from the germline V gene are SGHTA and FQGNSA. This CDR3 contains 15 residues. The variable domain in full, with the rest retrieved from reference TRBV7-2 and TRBJ1-3, is GAGVSQSPSNKVTEKGKDVELRCDPISGHTALYWYRQSLGQGLEFLIYFQGNSAPDKSGLPSDRFSAERTGGSVSTLTIQRTQQEDSAVYLCASSLGGVSGNTIYFGEGSWLTVV.

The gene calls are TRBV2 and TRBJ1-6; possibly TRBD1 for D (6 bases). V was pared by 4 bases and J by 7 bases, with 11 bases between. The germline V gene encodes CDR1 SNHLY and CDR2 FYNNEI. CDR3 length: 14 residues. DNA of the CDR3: TGTGCCAGCAGTGCGGTGGGGGCGAATTCACCCCTCCACTTT. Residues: CASSAVGANSPLHF.

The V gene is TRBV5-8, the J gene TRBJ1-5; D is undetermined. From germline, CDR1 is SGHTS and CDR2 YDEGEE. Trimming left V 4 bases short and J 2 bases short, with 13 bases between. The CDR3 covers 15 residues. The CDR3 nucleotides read TGTGCCAGCAGCAAGGATCTGGGCGGCAATCAGCCCCAGCATTTT. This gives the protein CASSKDLGGNQPQHF.

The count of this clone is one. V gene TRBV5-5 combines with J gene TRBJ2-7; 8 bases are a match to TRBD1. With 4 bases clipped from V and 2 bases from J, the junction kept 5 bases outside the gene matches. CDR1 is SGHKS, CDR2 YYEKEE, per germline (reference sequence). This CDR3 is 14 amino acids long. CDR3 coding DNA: TGTGCCAGCAGCCCGGGACAGGTTACCTACGAGCAGTACGTC. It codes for CASSPGQVTYEQYV.

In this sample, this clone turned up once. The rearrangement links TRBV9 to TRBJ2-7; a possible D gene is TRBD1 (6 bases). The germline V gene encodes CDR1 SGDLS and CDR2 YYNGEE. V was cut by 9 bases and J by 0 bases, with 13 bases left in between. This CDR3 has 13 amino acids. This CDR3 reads CANLGGSSYEQYF. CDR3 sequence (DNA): TGTGCCAACCTAGGGGGTAGCTCCTACGAGCAGTACTTC.

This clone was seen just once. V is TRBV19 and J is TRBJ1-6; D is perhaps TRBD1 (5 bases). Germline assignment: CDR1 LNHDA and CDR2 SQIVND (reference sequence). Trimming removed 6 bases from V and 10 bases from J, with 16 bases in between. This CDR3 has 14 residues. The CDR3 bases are TGTGCCAGTAGCGAGGACACCATCCACTCACCCCTCCACTTT. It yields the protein CASSEDTIHSPLHF.

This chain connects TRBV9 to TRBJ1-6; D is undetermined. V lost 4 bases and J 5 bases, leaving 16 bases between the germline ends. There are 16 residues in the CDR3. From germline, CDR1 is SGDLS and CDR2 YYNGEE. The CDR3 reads CASSPQGRADNSPLHF. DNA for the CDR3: TGTGCCAGCAGCCCCCAAGGGAGGGCGGATAATTCACCCCTCCACTTT.

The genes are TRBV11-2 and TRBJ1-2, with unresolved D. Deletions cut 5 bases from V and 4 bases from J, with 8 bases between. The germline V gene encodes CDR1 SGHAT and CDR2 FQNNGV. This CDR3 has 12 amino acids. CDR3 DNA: TGTGCCAGCAGCGTAATCGGCTATGGCTACACCTTC. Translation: CASSVIGYGYTF.

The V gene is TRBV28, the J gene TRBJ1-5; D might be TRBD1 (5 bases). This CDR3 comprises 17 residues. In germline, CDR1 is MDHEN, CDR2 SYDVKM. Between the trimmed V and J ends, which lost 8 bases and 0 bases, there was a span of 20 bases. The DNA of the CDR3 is TGTGCCAGCGCGGCAGGGAGCGGGGGTTATAGCAATCAGCCCCAGCATTTT. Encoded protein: CASAAGSGGYSNQPQHF.

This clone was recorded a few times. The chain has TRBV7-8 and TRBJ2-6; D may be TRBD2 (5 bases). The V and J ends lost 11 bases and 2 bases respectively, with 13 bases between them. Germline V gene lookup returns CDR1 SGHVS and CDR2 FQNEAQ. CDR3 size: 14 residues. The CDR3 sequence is CAEGFGAGANVLTF. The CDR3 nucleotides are TGTGCCGAGGGTTTTGGGGCTGGGGCCAACGTCCTGACTTTC.

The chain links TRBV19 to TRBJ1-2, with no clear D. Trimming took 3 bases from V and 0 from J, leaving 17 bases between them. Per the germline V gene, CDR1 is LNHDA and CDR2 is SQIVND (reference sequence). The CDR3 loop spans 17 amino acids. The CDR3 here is CASSMSTGISTNYGYTF. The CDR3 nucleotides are TGTGCCAGTAGTATGTCCACCGGGATAAGTACTAACTATGGCTACACCTTC.

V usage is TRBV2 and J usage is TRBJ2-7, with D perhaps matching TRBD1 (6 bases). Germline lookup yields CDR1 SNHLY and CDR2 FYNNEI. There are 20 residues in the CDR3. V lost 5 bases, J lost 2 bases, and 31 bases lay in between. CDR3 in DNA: TGTGCCAGCAGTAATCCGCCCCAGACCAAACCGGGACATTTCGCCTACGAGCAGTACTTC. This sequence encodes CASSNPPQTKPGHFAYEQYF.

The CDR3 is CAISPGFYTEAFF. The CDR3 nucleotides read TGTGCCATCAGTCCAGGGTTTTACACTGAAGCTTTCTTT. The chain has TRBV10-3 and TRBJ1-1, with D possibly TRBD1 on 5 matching bases. The CDR3 consists of 13 residues. CDR1 is ENHRY, CDR2 SYGVKD, per germline. Trimming cost V 5 bases and J 3 bases, with 10 bases left between them.

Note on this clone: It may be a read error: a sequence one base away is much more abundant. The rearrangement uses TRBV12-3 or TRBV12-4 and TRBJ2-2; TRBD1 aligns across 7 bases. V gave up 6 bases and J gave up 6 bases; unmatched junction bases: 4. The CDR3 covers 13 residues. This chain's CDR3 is CASRFQGAGELFF. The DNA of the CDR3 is TGTGCCAGCAGATTCCAGGGGGCCGGGGAGCTGTTTTTT.

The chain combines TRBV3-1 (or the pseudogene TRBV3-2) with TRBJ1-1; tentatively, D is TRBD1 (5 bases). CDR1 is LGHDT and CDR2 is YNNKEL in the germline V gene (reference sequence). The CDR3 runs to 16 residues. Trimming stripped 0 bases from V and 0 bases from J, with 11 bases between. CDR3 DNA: TGTGCCAGCAGCCAAGATGGGGGAGGGATGAACACTGAAGCTTTCTTT. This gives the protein CASSQDGGGMNTEAFF.

Here the CDR3 DNA reads TGTGCCAGCAGGAGACAGGGGGAGTACTATGGCTACACCTTC. Its translation is CASRRQGEYYGYTF. This chain connects TRBV6-6 to TRBJ1-2; 9 bases align to TRBD1. Germline assignment: CDR1 MNHNY and CDR2 SVGAGI (reference sequence). J lost 3 bases, V lost 6 bases, and 5 bases had no gene match. The CDR3 spans 14 residues.

This chain's CDR3 is CASSLIERGVNEQFF. CDR3 sequence (DNA): TGCGCCAGCAGCTTGATCGAGCGGGGGGTTAATGAGCAGTTCTTC. V is TRBV5-1 and J is TRBJ2-1, with 9 bases lining up with TRBD2. The CDR3 loop spans 15 amino acids. After removal of 1 base from V and 7 bases from J, the junction contained 6 bases not matched to a gene. Germline-derived CDR1 and CDR2 are SGHRS and YFSETQ.